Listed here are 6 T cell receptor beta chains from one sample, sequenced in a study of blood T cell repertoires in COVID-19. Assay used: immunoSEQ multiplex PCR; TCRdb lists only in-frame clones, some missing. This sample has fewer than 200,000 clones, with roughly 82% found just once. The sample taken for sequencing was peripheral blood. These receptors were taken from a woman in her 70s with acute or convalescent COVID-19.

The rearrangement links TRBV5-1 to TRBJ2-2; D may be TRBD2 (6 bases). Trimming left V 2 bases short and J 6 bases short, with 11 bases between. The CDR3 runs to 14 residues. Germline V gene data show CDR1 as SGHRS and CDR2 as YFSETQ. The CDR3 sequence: CASSFSGEPGELFF. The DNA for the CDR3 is TGCGCCAGCAGCTTTTCGGGGGAGCCCGGGGAGCTGTTTTTT.

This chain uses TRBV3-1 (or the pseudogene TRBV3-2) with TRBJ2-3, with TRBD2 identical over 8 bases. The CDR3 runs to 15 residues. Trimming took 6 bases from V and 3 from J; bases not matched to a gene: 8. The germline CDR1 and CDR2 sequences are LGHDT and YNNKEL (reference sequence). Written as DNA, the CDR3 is TGTGCCAGCAGTAGAAGCGGGAGCGGAACAGATACGCAGTATTTT. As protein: CASSRSGSGTDTQYF.

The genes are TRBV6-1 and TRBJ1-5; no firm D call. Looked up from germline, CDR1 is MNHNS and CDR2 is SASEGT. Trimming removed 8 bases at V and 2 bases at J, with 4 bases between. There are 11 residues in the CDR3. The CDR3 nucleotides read TGTGCCAGCCGGGGCAATCAGCCCCAGCATTTT. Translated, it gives CASRGNQPQHF.

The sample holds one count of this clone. The CDR3 DNA is TGTGCCAGCCGCATGGGGGCGAATTACAATGAGCAGTTCTTC. This translates into CASRMGANYNEQFF. The chain recombines TRBV11-1 with TRBJ2-1; perhaps TRBD1 as D (6 bases). V lost 8 bases and J lost 4, with 15 bases in between. The germline V gene encodes CDR1 SGHAT and CDR2 FQDESV (reference sequence). This CDR3 spans 14 amino acids.

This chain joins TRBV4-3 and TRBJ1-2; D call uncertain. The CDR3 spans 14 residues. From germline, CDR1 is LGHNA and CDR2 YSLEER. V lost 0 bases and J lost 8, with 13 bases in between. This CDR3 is CASSQDVTGRGYTF. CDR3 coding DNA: TGCGCCAGCAGCCAAGATGTGACCGGGAGGGGCTACACCTTC.

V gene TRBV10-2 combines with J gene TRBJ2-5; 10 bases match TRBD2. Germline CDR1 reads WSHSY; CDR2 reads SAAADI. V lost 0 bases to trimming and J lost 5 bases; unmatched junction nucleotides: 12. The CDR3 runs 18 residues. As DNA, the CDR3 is TGCGCCAGCAGTGAGTCGTTATTGAGAGCGGGAGGGACGGAGACCCAGTACTTC. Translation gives CASSESLLRAGGTETQYF.